The clone carrying this T cell receptor beta chain has only a few counts. These data originate in a study of blood T cell repertoires in COVID-19. Study at large: Samples of COVID-19 (acute and convalescent) were obtained from the United States, Italy and Spain.

Assay: immunoSEQ multiplex PCR; the TCRdb copy retains only in-frame clones and omits some. This sample has approximately 85,000 clones, with about 86% found just once. Sample: peripheral blood. This clonotype originated in an elderly woman in a cohort sampled during active or convalescent COVID-19.

Here the CDR3 reads CASSHTQGQGALNGYTF. CDR3 sequence (DNA): TGCGCCAGCAGCCATACTCAGGGACAGGGGGCGCTTAATGGCTACACCTTC. V and J are TRBV4-1 and TRBJ1-2, with 12 bases that match TRBD1. Germline V gene data show CDR1 as MGHRA and CDR2 as YSYEKL. This CDR3 spans 17 amino acids. V was pared by 3 bases and J by 6 bases, with 11 bases of the junction left unmatched.